The 26 T cell receptor beta chains reported below all come from one sample, sequenced in a study of OX40 agonist ivuxolimab in advanced cancers. The repertoire was sequenced with immunoSEQ multiplex PCR; TCRdb's copy has only in-frame clones and lacks some. The data show roughly 92,000 clones, with 90% seen just once and around 0.15% held by the top ten. Sequenced here: CD4+ or CD8+ T cells sorted from blood, sampled in a trial of the OX40 agonist ivuxolimab. Receptors were obtained from an adult with an advanced solid tumor such as melanoma, head and neck, liver or kidney cancer.

Of note for this clone: Distinct nucleotide sequences in the sample also encode this CDR3. This chain uses TRBV7-9 with TRBJ2-7; D remains ambiguous. Per germline, CDR1 SEHNR and CDR2 FQNEAQ (reference sequence). V lost 3 bases, J lost 0 bases, and 9 bases lay in between. This CDR3 has 14 amino acids. The CDR3 sequence: CASSFGGSSYEQYF. CDR3 in DNA: TGTGCCAGCAGCTTTGGCGGATCCTCCTACGAGCAGTACTTC.

This chain uses TRBV7-2 with TRBJ2-1; perhaps D is TRBD1 or TRBD2 (5 bases each). Between the trimmed V and J ends, which lost 5 bases and 7 bases, there was a span of 15 bases. CDR3 length: 14 amino acids. The germline CDR1 and CDR2 sequences are SGHTA and FQGNSA. CDR3 sequence: CASSAWGSANEQFF. The CDR3 DNA reads as TGTGCCAGCAGCGCCTGGGGGAGCGCGAATGAGCAGTTCTTC.

The CDR3 coding sequence is TGTGCCAGCAGCTCGCCCCGGACTAGCGGATACTCCTACAATGAGCAGTTCTTC. This translates into CASSSPRTSGYSYNEQFF. This rearrangement joins TRBV13 to TRBJ2-1, with 10 bases aligning to TRBD2. CDR3 size: 18 residues. From germline, CDR1 is PRHDT and CDR2 FYEKMQ (reference sequence). Trimming removed 4 bases from V and 0 bases from J; junction bases left unmatched: 9.

This chain connects TRBV18 to TRBJ2-1, with D perhaps TRBD2 (5 bases). CDR1 and CDR2 (germline): KGHSH, LQKENI. Trimming left V 2 bases short and J 4 bases short, with 12 bases between. The CDR3 has 15 amino acids. CDR3 nucleotides: TGTGCCAGCTCACCAGATGAGTGGAGGTACAATGAGCAGTTCTTC. This encodes CASSPDEWRYNEQFF.

V usage is TRBV11-3 and J usage is TRBJ2-1, with 7 bases identical to TRBD1. Per germline, CDR1 SGHNT and CDR2 YENEEA. CDR3 length: 15 amino acids. The V segment lost 1 base and the J segment 9 bases; nucleotides outside the gene matches: 9. The CDR3 spells CASSLARGQGGEQFF. As DNA, the CDR3 is TGTGCCAGCAGCTTAGCTAGGGGGCAGGGTGGTGAGCAGTTCTTC.

This chain uses TRBV27 with TRBJ2-1; 13 bases are shared with TRBD2. Germline V lookup: CDR1 MNHEY, CDR2 SMNVEV (reference sequence). This CDR3 has 15 amino acids. V trimming: 7 bases; J trimming: 7 bases; junction bases outside the gene matches: 7. The CDR3 nucleotides are TGTGCCAGCAACTTGGGACTAGCGGGAAAGAATGAGCAGTTCTTC. Amino acid sequence: CASNLGLAGKNEQFF.

The chain recombines TRBV5-5 with TRBJ1-2; TRBD1 agrees at 7 bases. This CDR3 contains 14 residues. The V gene's germline CDR1 is SGHKS and CDR2 YYEKEE (reference sequence). V dropped 2 bases and J dropped 6; count of bases not matched to a gene: 7. CDR3 nucleotides: TGTGCCAGCAGCTTACAGGGGCTCGGGAATGGCTACACCTTC. Encoded protein: CASSLQGLGNGYTF. The variable domain in full, with the rest retrieved from reference TRBV5-5 and TRBJ1-2, is DAGVTQSPTHLIKTRGQQVTLRCSPISGHKSVSWYQQVLGQGPQFIFQYYEKEERGRGNFPDRFSARQFPNYSSELNVNALLLGDSALYLCASSLQGLGNGYTFGSGTRLTVV.

The CDR3 sequence is CASSPQGAGGTEAFF. Written as DNA, the CDR3 is TGTGCCAGCTCACCCCAGGGGGCTGGTGGTACTGAAGCTTTCTTT. The chain uses TRBV18 and TRBJ1-1; 8 bases agree with TRBD1. V lost 3 bases, J lost 5 bases, and 8 bases stayed unmatched. The CDR3 has 15 residues. Germline CDR1 is KGHSH and CDR2 is LQKENI.

This clone was observed once. This sequence joins TRBV11-2 and TRBJ2-7; D unclear. This CDR3 is 13 amino acids long. The germline V and J ends were trimmed by 0 bases and 1 base, with 4 bases remaining between them. CDR1 is SGHAT and CDR2 is FQNNGV in the germline V gene. Here the CDR3 DNA reads TGTGCCAGCAGCTTAGAGGGTTCCTACGAGCAGTACTTC. This translates into CASSLEGSYEQYF.

The chain is built from TRBV15 and TRBJ2-7; D ambiguous. This CDR3 is built from 15 residues. Germline V lookup: CDR1 LNHNV, CDR2 YYDKDF (reference sequence). Trimming left V 0 bases short and J 2 bases short, with 11 bases between. The CDR3 bases are TGTGCCACCAGCAGAGAAAAGGGATTAACCTACGAGCAGTACTTC. Translated: CATSREKGLTYEQYF.

J is TRBJ1-6 and V is TRBV25-1, with D uncertain. The germline V gene has CDR1 MGHDK and CDR2 SYGVNS. The CDR3 contains 14 residues. Deletions cut 6 bases from V and 4 bases from J, with 10 bases between. The CDR3 DNA sequence: TGTGCCAGCAGCGGACTCTCTTATAATTCACCCCTCCACTTT. This encodes CASSGLSYNSPLHF.

Points on this clone: Additional DNA sequences in this sample encode the identical CDR3. The rearrangement links TRBV11-3 to TRBJ1-1; D might be TRBD1 (5 bases). Looked up from germline, CDR1 is SGHNT and CDR2 is YENEEA. The CDR3 spans 15 residues. V lost 5 bases and J lost 1, with 14 bases in between. The CDR3 region has the DNA TGTGCCAGCAGCAAATCCGGACAACAGAACACTGAAGCTTTCTTT. Protein product: CASSKSGQQNTEAFF. Variable domain in full (rest from reference TRBV11-3 and TRBJ1-1): EAGVVQSPRYKIIEKKQPVAFWCNPISGHNTLYWYLQNLGQGPELLIRYENEEAVDDSQLPKDRFSAERLKGVDSTLKIQPAELGDSAVYLCASSKSGQQNTEAFFGQGTRLTVV.

This chain uses TRBV5-1 with TRBJ1-3, with TRBD1 as a possible D gene (6 bases). The CDR3 has 16 amino acids. V lost 4 bases to trimming and J lost 0 bases, with 14 bases between them. Per the germline V gene, CDR1 is SGHRS and CDR2 is YFSETQ. CDR3 sequence (DNA): TGCGCCAGCAGCCCCAGAGGGGACATCTCTGGAAACACCATATATTTT. Protein product: CASSPRGDISGNTIYF.

The chain's CDR3 is CASSREVISYNEQFF. The CDR3 DNA is TGTGCCAGCAGCCGGGAGGTGATCTCCTACAATGAGCAGTTCTTC. This chain joins TRBV5-4 and TRBJ2-1; 7 bases map to TRBD2. The CDR3 totals 15 residues. Germline CDR1 SGHNT, CDR2 YYREEE (reference sequence). The J segment lost 0 bases and the V segment lost 4 bases, leaving 4 bases of the junction unmatched.

This chain connects TRBV6-6 to TRBJ2-7; 8 bases match TRBD2. Per germline, CDR1 MNHNY and CDR2 SVGAGI (reference sequence). There are 15 residues in the CDR3. V lost 6 bases, J lost 2 bases, and 9 bases stayed unmatched. The CDR3 loop reads CASSTLSGDTYEQYF. The CDR3 nucleotides read TGTGCCAGCAGCACACTTAGCGGGGACACCTACGAGCAGTACTTC.

This rearrangement joins TRBV6-1 to TRBJ2-7, with 10 bases identical to TRBD2. V lost 4 bases and J lost 0; bases outside the gene matches: 0. The germline V gene has CDR1 MNHNS and CDR2 SASEGT. This CDR3 is built from 14 residues. In nucleotides, the CDR3 is TGTGCCAGCAGTGCTAGCGGGAGCTCCTACGAGCAGTACTTC. Translation: CASSASGSSYEQYF.

This chain joins TRBV28 and TRBJ1-5, with TRBD1 matching over 7 bases. The CDR3 has 17 residues. With 6 bases clipped from V and 3 bases from J, the junction kept 14 bases outside the gene matches. The germline V gene has CDR1 MDHEN and CDR2 SYDVKM. DNA of the CDR3: TGTGCCAGCAGACTCCTCGGACAGGCGATCAACAATCAGCCCCAGCATTTT. Protein: CASRLLGQAINNQPQHF.

The rearrangement joins TRBV19 to TRBJ2-7; the match to TRBD2 covers 8 bases. Germline CDR1 is LNHDA and CDR2 is SQIVND (reference sequence). With 4 bases clipped from V and 2 bases from J, the junction kept 7 bases outside the gene matches. The CDR3 spans 15 residues. The CDR3 DNA is TGTGCCAGTAGTACGATAATAGCGGGACCCTACGAGCAGTACTTC. This gives the protein CASSTIIAGPYEQYF. Looking up the rest from reference TRBV19 and TRBJ2-7 gives the full variable domain: DGGITQSPKYLFRKEGQNVTLSCEQNLNHDAMYWYRQDPGQGLRLIYYSQIVNDFQKGDIAEGYSVSREKKESFPLTVTSAQKNPTAFYLCASSTIIAGPYEQYFGPGTRLTVT.

The chain joins TRBV19 to TRBJ2-1, with a tentative D call TRBD1 (6 bases). The CDR3 is 15 amino acids. The V gene's germline CDR1 is LNHDA and CDR2 SQIVND (reference sequence). Trimming pared 3 bases from V and 8 bases from J, leaving 17 bases between. CDR3 residues: CASSIRQGPRDEQFF. CDR3 DNA: TGTGCCAGTAGTATTCGGCAGGGGCCGAGGGATGAGCAGTTCTTC.

This chain links TRBV7-9 with TRBJ1-2; D remains ambiguous. CDR1 SEHNR and CDR2 FQNEAQ come from the germline V gene (reference sequence). V was shortened by 1 base and J by 6 bases, with 12 bases between the two germline ends. The CDR3 contains 14 residues. CDR3 nucleotide sequence: TGTGCCAGCAGCTTAGTTTGGGATGTAAATGGCTACACCTTC. It codes for CASSLVWDVNGYTF. Variable domain in full (rest from reference TRBV7-9 and TRBJ1-2): DTGVSQNPRHKITKRGQNVTFRCDPISEHNRLYWYRQTLGQGPEFLTYFQNEAQLEKSRLLSDRFSAERPKGSFSTLEIQRTEQGDSAMYLCASSLVWDVNGYTFGSGTRLTVV.

The chain has TRBV9 and TRBJ2-3; D not certain. The germline V and J ends were trimmed by 3 bases and 3 bases, with 14 bases remaining between them. Germline loops: CDR1 SGDLS, CDR2 YYNGEE. The CDR3 consists of 15 residues. The CDR3 bases are TGTGCCAGCAGCGAGGCCCCCGCGACGACAGATACGCAGTATTTT. It specifies CASSEAPATTDTQYF.

This chain links TRBV4-1 with TRBJ1-5, with unresolved D. V dropped 0 bases and J dropped 0 bases, with 9 bases sitting between them. The CDR3 has 16 amino acids. Germline V CDR1 and CDR2: MGHRA, YSYEKL. The CDR3 reads CASSQDWPLSNQPQHF. The CDR3 region has the DNA TGCGCCAGCAGCCAAGATTGGCCACTTAGCAATCAGCCCCAGCATTTT.

This rearrangement joins TRBV7-3 to TRBJ2-1; 9 positions match TRBD1. Germline CDR1 and CDR2: SGHTA and FQGTGA. The V gene end was trimmed by 5 bases and the J gene end by 7 bases; junction bases not matched to a gene: 9. The CDR3 is 15 residues long. As DNA, the CDR3 is TGTGCCAGCAGCGCCTCGGGACAGGGCAGGAATGAGCAGTTCTTC. It encodes CASSASGQGRNEQFF.

The chain is built from TRBV28 and TRBJ2-1; 10 nucleotides match TRBD1. Looked up from germline, CDR1 is MDHEN and CDR2 is SYDVKM. V lost 4 bases to trimming and J lost 4 bases; unmatched junction nucleotides: 7. This CDR3 region has 16 residues. DNA for the CDR3: TGTGCCAGCAGTTCGATGAGGACAGGGGGTTACAATGAGCAGTTCTTC. Protein sequence: CASSSMRTGGYNEQFF. The variable domain in full, completed from reference TRBV28 and TRBJ2-1, reads DVKVTQSSRYLVKRTGEKVFLECVQDMDHENMFWYRQDPGLGLRLIYFSYDVKMKEKGDIPEGYSVSREKKERFSLILESASTNQTSMYLCASSSMRTGGYNEQFFGPGTRLTVL.

This chain joins TRBV2 and TRBJ1-5; D perhaps matches TRBD1 (6 bases). Trimming stripped 4 bases from V and 0 bases from J, with 16 bases between. The CDR3 consists of 17 residues. CDR1 is SNHLY, CDR2 FYNNEI, per germline. The CDR3 is CASSVEGGVNSNQPQHF. The CDR3 coding sequence is TGTGCCAGCAGTGTGGAAGGGGGTGTTAATAGCAATCAGCCCCAGCATTTT.

This clone was seen a single time. The chain uses TRBV2 and TRBJ1-3; no clear D. The CDR3 is 14 residues long. V gave up 6 bases and J gave up 4 bases, with 13 bases separating them. In germline, CDR1 is SNHLY, CDR2 FYNNEI. DNA for the CDR3: TGTGCCAGCAGGCAGGACGGGGTCGGAAACACCATATATTTT. Translation: CASRQDGVGNTIYF.